This TCR beta chain is from a study of blood T cell repertoires in COVID-19. Study context: The study drew acute and convalescent COVID-19 samples from the United States, Italy and Spain. Nucleic acid was either cDNA or gDNA, and it came from T cells, B-cell-depleted T cells, or PBMCs.

V was trimmed by 1 base and J by 4 bases, leaving 19 bases between them. The CDR3 consists of 17 residues. Germline CDR1 LNHDA, CDR2 SQIVND (reference sequence). Per the authors' pipeline: Reference gene primer amplification gave estimated nucleated cell counts. Profiling relied on immunoSEQ multiplex PCR, and the TCRdb table lists in-frame clones only, not all of them. Clone size and the V and J calls come from that table; the DNA yielded D and trimming. The sample holds 350,000 to 450,000 clones, about 85% seen once. The V call is TRBV19, the J call TRBJ1-2, with D unclear. The source material was peripheral blood. This receptor was obtained from a woman in her late teens or twenties with acute or convalescent COVID-19. The CDR3 DNA reads TGTGCCAGTAGTATAGGACCCGGCGGTCTGAGGGCCTATGGCTACACCTTC. It translates to CASSIGPGGLRAYGYTF.